These T cell receptor beta chains were read from a single sample in a study of PD-1 blockade in classical Hodgkin lymphoma. Profiled with immunoSEQ multiplex PCR; TCRdb holds only in-frame clones, not every one. The table lists about 100,000 clones, around nine tenths of them singletons. The input for sequencing was peripheral blood mononuclear cells (PBMCs), taken before the second cycle of nivolumab. These receptors were obtained from a human donor with classical Hodgkin lymphoma. Both conserved end residues are part of each CDR3. Fields, in order: clone size, J gene, CDR3 length, V gene, CDR3 protein. The size entry is marked missing in some rows and otherwise reads once, few, many or a size class.

>.|TRBJ2-1|15|TRBV5-1
CASSLQAGGHLEQFF
>.|TRBJ2-2|14|TRBV9
CASSQVRAPGELFF
>.|TRBJ2-7|13|TRBV6-5
CASSLGHHYEQYF
>.|TRBJ1-2|15|TRBV6-6
CASSYLAGVGYGYTF
>.|TRBJ1-1|13|TRBV5-5
CASSLEQGTEAFF
>.|TRBJ2-1|15|TRBV6-6
CATAHSELGPNEQFF
>once|TRBJ2-3|16|TRBV6-7
CASSTDRGSITDTQYF
>.|TRBJ2-7|15|TRBV7-2
CASSLSRGGFYEQYF
>.|TRBJ2-3|15|TRBV5-6
CASSLGQGAGDTQYF
>.|TRBJ2-7|12|TRBV6-1
CASSVDGREQYF
>.|TRBJ1-1|16|TRBV18
CASSPQHPARNTEAFF
>.|TRBJ1-2|13|TRBV28
CARRQGEGYGYTF
>.|TRBJ2-7|16|TRBV7-9
CASSGGRAAGGYEQYF
>.|TRBJ1-6|14|TRBV2
CASRVWGPDSPLHF
>.|TRBJ1-2|12|TRBV27
CASRSTGKGYTF
>.|TRBJ2-7|10|TRBV28
CASSLGEQYF
>.|TRBJ1-6|15|TRBV30
CALILDRDYNSPLHF
>.|TRBJ1-2|13|TRBV19
CASSTDRGYGYTF
>.|TRBJ1-5|13|TRBV7-2
CASSGDAVQPQHF
>.|TRBJ2-5|15|TRBV6-1
CASGMGTGIQETQYF
>.|TRBJ1-2|13|TRBV27
CASSLLQGQGYTF
>.|TRBJ2-7|13|TRBV19
CASGGTDTYEQYF
>once|TRBJ2-7|14|TRBV7-6
CASSLGLAGYEQYF
>once|TRBJ2-5|13|TRBV6-6
CASKDRGHETQYF
>once|TRBJ1-3|15|TRBV6-1
CASSDAGGEGNTIYF
>.|TRBJ2-5|17|TRBV7-2
CASSLNPRQGARETQYF
>once|TRBJ1-2|12|TRBV19
CASSLGGAAGTF
>.|TRBJ2-1|15|TRBV18
CASSPGGSSYNEQFF
>.|TRBJ1-2|13|TRBV7-6
CASSPGQVYGYTF
>.|TRBJ1-6|17|TRBV13
CASSLWGGPRDNSPLHF
>once|TRBJ2-5|12|TRBV7-9
CASSSAQETQYF
>.|TRBJ2-1|16|TRBV6-6
CASAYGPGTDTKKQFF
>.|TRBJ2-1|15|TRBV5-4
CASSREGKGFNEQFF
>.|TRBJ1-6|16|TRBV5-1
CASSLAVGSYNSPLHF
>.|TRBJ2-5|18|TRBV9
CASSVVASGGLVKETQYF
>.|TRBJ2-3|14|TRBV7-6
CASSLGVPPDTQYF
>.|TRBJ2-1|12|TRBV6-1
CASRPGDNEQFF
>.|TRBJ1-2|15|TRBV7-2
CASSAPDRAIYGYTF
>.|TRBJ1-1|15|TRBV30
CAWSRRQGVWTEAFF
>.|TRBJ2-6|14|TRBV30
CAWSLGSGANVLTF
>few|TRBJ1-1|15|TRBV7-6
CASSLALDTGAEAFF
>.|TRBJ2-1|13|TRBV30
CAWARDYYNEQFF
>once|TRBJ1-1|15|TRBV7-2
CASSLHAGGNTEAFF
>few|TRBJ2-5|14|TRBV5-1
CASSTLGLQETQYF
>.|TRBJ1-2|13|TRBV7-8
CASSSQGFRGYTF
>medium-sized|TRBJ1-1|15|TRBV30
CAWNIGIGSTSRAFF
>.|TRBJ1-2|15|TRBV15
CATSRDSRNGDGYTF